The 10 T cell receptor beta chains given below trace back to one sample, sequenced in a study of T cell responses to AZD1222 COVID-19 vaccine. Produced via immunoSEQ multiplex PCR; TCRdb's table is partial and in-frame only. The sample has some 120,000 clones; 88% are singletons. The sample was peripheral blood, taken 28 days after the second AZD1222 dose. Receptor source: an adult who received the AZD1222 COVID-19 vaccine.

The chain links TRBV11-3 to TRBJ1-1, with D possibly being TRBD1 (6 bases). Trimming left V 3 bases short and J 4 bases short, with 9 bases between. CDR1 is SGHNT and CDR2 is YENEEA in the germline V gene. The CDR3 spans 13 residues. CDR3 in amino acids: CASSFGQTTEAFF. CDR3 bases: TGTGCCAGCAGCTTTGGACAGACCACTGAAGCTTTCTTT. The full variable domain, with the rest looked up from reference TRBV11-3 and TRBJ1-1, is EAGVVQSPRYKIIEKKQPVAFWCNPISGHNTLYWYLQNLGQGPELLIRYENEEAVDDSQLPKDRFSAERLKGVDSTLKIQPAELGDSAVYLCASSFGQTTEAFFGQGTRLTVV.

The chain is built from TRBV4-1 and TRBJ1-1; possibly TRBD1 for D (5 bases). V was pared by 0 bases and J by 5 bases, with 16 bases between. Germline CDR1 is MGHRA and CDR2 is YSYEKL. The CDR3 has 16 amino acids. CDR3 nucleotides: TGCGCCAGCAGCCAAGACGCAGGGAAAGGTGTTACTGAAGCTTTCTTT. Residues: CASSQDAGKGVTEAFF.

The chain links TRBV6-1 to TRBJ1-5; D unclear. V lost 5 bases, J lost 4 bases, and 12 bases lay in between. Germline values: CDR1 MNHNS, CDR2 SASEGT. The CDR3 loop spans 14 amino acids. CDR3 amino acids: CASSYSQQNQPQHF. For the CDR3, the DNA is TGTGCCAGCAGTTATAGCCAACAAAATCAGCCCCAGCATTTT.

V is TRBV28 and J is TRBJ1-5, with unresolved D. Trimming pared 3 bases from V and 7 bases from J, leaving 10 bases between. The CDR3 spans 13 residues. The germline V gene has CDR1 MDHEN and CDR2 SYDVKM. CDR3 amino acids: CASSFAPGQPQHF. CDR3 sequence (DNA): TGTGCCAGCAGTTTCGCCCCGGGGCAGCCCCAGCATTTT.

V is TRBV28 and J is TRBJ2-5; 9 positions agree with TRBD1. The V gene's germline CDR1 is MDHEN and CDR2 SYDVKM. The CDR3 length is 14 residues. V lost 5 bases, J lost 7 bases, and 8 bases stayed unmatched. Written as DNA, the CDR3 is TGTGCCAGCAGTAAAGAACCGGGACAGGGGACCCAGTACTTC. Residues: CASSKEPGQGTQYF.

The chain is built from TRBV9 and TRBJ1-1; 8 bases map to TRBD1. CDR1 and CDR2 (germline): SGDLS, YYNGEE. With 3 bases clipped from V and 3 bases from J, the junction kept 10 bases outside the gene matches. CDR3 length: 16 residues. The CDR3 DNA reads as TGTGCCAGCAGCGGCACCTCTGGGACAGGCGACACTGAAGCTTTCTTT. This encodes CASSGTSGTGDTEAFF. The full variable domain, its missing parts supplied by reference TRBV9 and TRBJ1-1, is DSGVTQTPKHLITATGQRVTLRCSPRSGDLSVYWYQQSLDQGLQFLIQYYNGEERAKGNILERFSAQQFPDLHSELNLSSLELGDSALYFCASSGTSGTGDTEAFFGQGTRLTVV.

The chain joins TRBV7-9 to TRBJ2-3; D not certain. Germline V gene data show CDR1 as SEHNR and CDR2 as FQNEAQ (reference sequence). The CDR3 runs 14 residues. Trimming removed 1 base at V and 0 bases at J, with 5 bases between. This chain's CDR3 is CASSLGISTDTQYF. CDR3 DNA: TGTGCCAGCAGCTTAGGGATTAGCACAGATACGCAGTATTTT.

The chain carries TRBV13 and TRBJ1-1; 9 bases line up with TRBD1. Unmatched junction bases numbered 6, after V lost 1 base and J lost 3 bases. Germline CDR1 and CDR2: PRHDT and FYEKMQ (reference sequence). This CDR3 region has 16 residues. CDR3 protein: CASSLEEGQGYTEAFF. CDR3 in DNA: TGTGCCAGCAGCTTAGAAGAGGGACAGGGTTACACTGAAGCTTTCTTT.

The rearrangement links TRBV19 to TRBJ2-2; possibly TRBD1 for D (5 bases). This CDR3 spans 17 amino acids. The ends were cut back, 6 bases at V and 1 base at J, with 18 bases in the middle. Germline V CDR1 and CDR2: LNHDA, SQIVND (reference sequence). The CDR3 region has the DNA TGTGCCAGTAGCCCATTAGGGAAAGGGGTGAACACCGGGGAGCTGTTTTTT. Translated, it gives CASSPLGKGVNTGELFF.

The chain employs TRBV28 and TRBJ2-1; a possible D gene is TRBD1 (6 bases). CDR1 and CDR2 from the germline V gene are MDHEN and SYDVKM. This CDR3 comprises 14 residues. The V gene lost 3 bases and the J gene lost 7 bases, with 13 bases spanning the gap. This CDR3 reads CASSFRTGWNEQFF. The CDR3 DNA reads TGTGCCAGCAGTTTTCGAACAGGGTGGAATGAGCAGTTCTTC. The full variable domain, in which reference TRBV28 and TRBJ2-1 provide the parts outside the CDR3, is DVKVTQSSRYLVKRTGEKVFLECVQDMDHENMFWYRQDPGLGLRLIYFSYDVKMKEKGDIPEGYSVSREKKERFSLILESASTNQTSMYLCASSFRTGWNEQFFGPGTRLTVL.